One sample yielded the 24 T cell receptor beta chains listed below, sequenced in a study of T cell changes during pregnancy in multiple sclerosis. This table comes from immunoSEQ multiplex PCR, and its TCRdb copy is limited to in-frame clones, with some not included. The data contain 75,000 to 95,000 clones, roughly 90% of them seen just once; the ten biggest clones take up around 1.7%. The sequencing used peripheral blood, collected in the first trimester of pregnancy. Receptors were obtained from a female donor in good health, enrolled as a control in a pregnancy study.

The V gene is TRBV4-1, the J gene TRBJ1-4, with 7 bases fitting TRBD1. Unmatched junction bases numbered 5, after V lost 8 bases and J lost 8 bases. Looked up from germline, CDR1 is MGHRA and CDR2 is YSYEKL. The CDR3 has 12 amino acids. The CDR3 sequence: CASRDREEKLFF. CDR3 DNA sequence: TGCGCCAGCCGAGACAGGGAGGAAAAACTGTTTTTT.

The chain has TRBV11-2 and TRBJ2-7; 7 bases agree with TRBD2. The CDR3 runs 16 residues. Trimming took 1 base from V and 5 from J; bases not matched to a gene: 11. Germline-derived CDR1 and CDR2 are SGHAT and FQNNGV. Here the CDR3 reads CASSLALGEGGNEQYF. In DNA, the CDR3 is TGTGCCAGCAGCTTAGCTCTTGGGGAGGGAGGGAACGAGCAGTACTTC. The complete variable domain, with remaining parts taken from reference TRBV11-2 and TRBJ2-7, reads EAGVAQSPRYKIIEKRQSVAFWCNPISGHATLYWYQQILGQGPKLLIQFQNNGVVDDSQLPKDRFSAERLKGVDSTLKIQPAKLEDSAVYLCASSLALGEGGNEQYFGPGTRLTVT.

The V and J genes are TRBV19 and TRBJ1-5; TRBD1 might be the D (5 bases). The germline gives CDR1 LNHDA, CDR2 SQIVND (reference sequence). This CDR3 contains 15 residues. V was cut by 7 bases and J by 5 bases, with 18 bases left in between. This CDR3 is CASIRNGGDHQPQHF. The CDR3 coding sequence is TGTGCCAGTATTCGGAATGGGGGGGACCATCAGCCCCAGCATTTT.

This clone came up once. This sequence joins TRBV5-1 and TRBJ2-1; maybe TRBD2 (5 bases). The germline V gene has CDR1 SGHRS and CDR2 YFSETQ. This CDR3 is 15 amino acids long. Deletions cut 0 bases from V and 1 base from J, with 8 bases between. The CDR3 loop is CASSLGGVSYNEQFF. CDR3 nucleotides: TGCGCCAGCAGCTTGGGGGGAGTGTCCTACAATGAGCAGTTCTTC.

The CDR3 is CATSRDVRQGAWDYGYTF. For the CDR3, the DNA is TGTGCCACCAGCAGAGATGTAAGACAGGGGGCATGGGACTATGGCTACACCTTC. This rearrangement joins TRBV15 to TRBJ1-2; 10 bases align to TRBD1. CDR1 and CDR2 (germline): LNHNV, YYDKDF (reference sequence). The CDR3 is 18 residues long. Trimming removed 0 bases from V and 3 bases from J; junction bases left unmatched: 10.

This chain links TRBV27 with TRBJ1-2; 7 bases are shared with TRBD1. J gave up 7 bases and V 3 bases, and 8 bases lay outside the gene matches. The germline gives CDR1 MNHEY, CDR2 SMNVEV (reference sequence). The CDR3 has 14 amino acids. The CDR3: CASSLGKGARGYTF. CDR3 nucleotides: TGTGCCAGCAGTTTGGGAAAGGGGGCGCGTGGCTACACCTTC.

CDR3 region: CASSDFNYGYTF. CDR3 coding DNA: TGTGCCAGCAGCGACTTCAACTATGGCTACACCTTC. The rearrangement uses TRBV5-8 and TRBJ1-2; D remains unclear. Between the trimmed V and J ends, which lost 4 bases and 2 bases, there was a span of 6 bases. CDR1 is SGHTS and CDR2 is YDEGEE in the germline V gene. CDR3 size: 12 residues.

The gene calls are TRBV14 and TRBJ1-2; D is ambiguous. The CDR3 is 13 residues long. The V and J ends lost 4 bases and 7 bases respectively, with 13 bases between them. The V gene's germline CDR1 is SGHDN and CDR2 FVKESK. CDR3 in amino acids: CASSPGNVRGYTF. Here the CDR3 DNA reads TGTGCCAGCAGCCCGGGAAATGTCCGTGGCTACACCTTC.

The chain uses TRBV27 and TRBJ2-6; TRBD1 aligns across 8 bases. J gave up 0 bases and V 5 bases, and 6 bases lay outside the gene matches. CDR1 is MNHEY and CDR2 is SMNVEV in the germline V gene (reference sequence). CDR3 length: 17 amino acids. The CDR3 DNA reads as TGTGCCAGCAGTACCCGGGACAGGAACTCTGGGGCCAACGTCCTGACTTTC. This codes for CASSTRDRNSGANVLTF. Variable domain in full (rest from reference TRBV27 and TRBJ2-6): EAQVTQNPRYLITVTGKKLTVTCSQNMNHEYMSWYRQDPGLGLRQIYYSMNVEVTDKGDVPEGYKVSRKEKRNFPLILESPSPNQTSLYFCASSTRDRNSGANVLTFGAGSRLTVL.

This sequence joins TRBV2 and TRBJ1-1, with D maybe TRBD1 (5 bases). This CDR3 has 14 amino acids. With 3 bases removed from V and 1 base from J, the gap between germline ends came to 9 bases. CDR1 and CDR2 (germline): SNHLY, FYNNEI. For the CDR3, the DNA is TGTGCCAGCAGTGACCCGACAGAGAACACTGAAGCTTTCTTT. This codes for CASSDPTENTEAFF.

The chain has TRBV14 and TRBJ1-1, with TRBD1 as a possible D gene (5 bases). The germline gives CDR1 SGHDN, CDR2 FVKESK. CDR3 length: 14 residues. The V end was cut by 2 bases, the J end by 9 bases, with 16 bases between. CDR3 sequence reads: CASSQRGGPLQAFF. The CDR3 DNA is TGTGCCAGCAGCCAACGCGGGGGACCCCTGCAAGCTTTCTTT.

In the case of this clone: The sample carries other DNA sequences with the same CDR3. The rearrangement uses TRBV4-3 and TRBJ1-6; no clear D gene. V was trimmed by 0 bases and J by 3 bases, leaving 6 bases between them. Germline V CDR1 and CDR2: LGHNA, YSLEER. CDR3 size: 15 residues. This CDR3 reads CASSQDRSYNSPLHF. CDR3 sequence (DNA): TGCGCCAGCAGCCAAGATCGTAGCTATAATTCACCCCTCCACTTT.

This chain links TRBV7-9 with TRBJ2-3; 11 nucleotides line up with TRBD2. The CDR3 has 17 amino acids. CDR1 and CDR2 from the germline V gene are SEHNR and FQNEAQ (reference sequence). Trimming cost V 5 bases and J 2 bases; bases outside gene matches: 9. This chain's CDR3 is CASSLTSGGTATDTQYF. The CDR3 nucleotides are TGTGCCAGCAGCCTCACTAGCGGGGGAACCGCCACAGATACGCAGTATTTT.

This clone was counted once. The junction shows a germline mismatch at one end, possibly a read error. This sequence joins TRBV15 and TRBJ2-3; 16 bases are a match to TRBD2. The CDR3 loop spans 16 amino acids. Germline V CDR1 and CDR2: LNHNV, YYDKDF (reference sequence). This CDR3 reads CATSRDGEGTSGGVDF. The CDR3 region has the DNA TGTGCCACCAGCAGAGATGGTGAAGGGACTAGCGGGGGGGTGGATTTT.

This chain links TRBV7-9 with TRBJ2-2; a weak D match, TRBD1 (6 bases). CDR1 SEHNR and CDR2 FQNEAQ come from the germline V gene (reference sequence). The CDR3 runs to 15 residues. Trimming shortened V by 7 bases and J by 1 base, and 13 bases separated the two germline ends. The CDR3 region has the DNA TGTGCCAGCATAAACAGGGTGGGGAACACCGGGGAGCTGTTTTTT. It translates to CASINRVGNTGELFF. The complete variable domain, with remaining parts taken from reference TRBV7-9 and TRBJ2-2, reads DTGVSQNPRHKITKRGQNVTFRCDPISEHNRLYWYRQTLGQGPEFLTYFQNEAQLEKSRLLSDRFSAERPKGSFSTLEIQRTEQGDSAMYLCASINRVGNTGELFFGEGSRLTVL.

The chain carries TRBV7-2 and TRBJ2-1; 8 bases fit TRBD2. CDR1 and CDR2 from the germline V gene are SGHTA and FQGNSA. Trimming removed 5 bases from V and 8 bases from J; junction bases left unmatched: 11. This CDR3 contains 15 residues. The CDR3 coding sequence is TGTGCCAGCAGCCACCGTAGCGGGGAATTCGATGAGCAGTTCTTC. Amino acids: CASSHRSGEFDEQFF.

The chain combines TRBV4-3 with TRBJ2-1; maybe TRBD2 (5 bases). CDR1 is LGHNA, CDR2 YSLEER, per germline. V was shortened by 0 bases and J by 3 bases, with 12 bases between the two germline ends. The CDR3 is 16 amino acids. CDR3: CASSQEEGSLYNEQFF. In DNA, the CDR3 is TGCGCCAGCAGCCAAGAAGAGGGCTCCCTCTACAATGAGCAGTTCTTC.

The J gene is TRBJ2-7, the V gene TRBV11-3, with no clear D. The CDR3 is made up of 12 amino acids. Germline-derived CDR1 and CDR2 are SGHNT and YENEEA. Between the trimmed V and J ends, which lost 4 bases and 3 bases, there was a span of 7 bases. The CDR3 reads CASSSNNYEQYF. The CDR3 DNA reads as TGTGCCAGCAGCTCGAACAACTACGAGCAGTACTTC.

The rearrangement links TRBV6-5 to TRBJ1-6; TRBD1 might be the D (5 bases). Germline V gene sequence: CDR1 MNHEY, CDR2 SVGAGI. This CDR3 contains 16 residues. The ends were cut back, 0 bases at V and 3 bases at J, with 9 bases in the middle. Here the CDR3 reads CASSYSTESYNSPLHF. CDR3 sequence (DNA): TGTGCCAGCAGTTACTCGACAGAAAGCTATAATTCACCCCTCCACTTT.

V and J are TRBV18 and TRBJ1-1; D is undetermined. V gave up 6 bases and J gave up 4 bases, with 12 bases separating them. From germline, CDR1 is KGHSH and CDR2 LQKENI. The CDR3 contains 13 residues. The CDR3, as DNA: TGTGCCAGCTCTCCCACACGGGGCACTGAAGCTTTCTTT. Its translation: CASSPTRGTEAFF.

V is TRBV19 and J is TRBJ1-1; D is possibly TRBD1 (6 bases). Germline loops: CDR1 LNHDA, CDR2 SQIVND (reference sequence). The CDR3 runs 14 residues. V was pared by 10 bases and J by 1 base, with 16 bases between. The CDR3 protein is CATYSGTKNTEAFF. The CDR3 bases are TGTGCCACGTACTCCGGGACAAAGAACACTGAAGCTTTCTTT. Complete variable domain (other parts from reference TRBV19 and TRBJ1-1): DGGITQSPKYLFRKEGQNVTLSCEQNLNHDAMYWYRQDPGQGLRLIYYSQIVNDFQKGDIAEGYSVSREKKESFPLTVTSAQKNPTAFYLCATYSGTKNTEAFFGQGTRLTVV.

The chain carries TRBV27 and TRBJ1-1; D gene unclear. Germline-derived CDR1 and CDR2 are MNHEY and SMNVEV (reference sequence). This CDR3 is 11 amino acids long. V gave up 4 bases and J gave up 4 bases, with 4 bases separating them. The CDR3 bases are TGTGCCAGCAGTTCCTCCACTGAAGCTTTCTTT. This sequence encodes CASSSSTEAFF.

The chain recombines TRBV6-1 with TRBJ2-7; tentatively, D is TRBD1 (6 bases). Trimming stripped 6 bases from V and 5 bases from J, with 11 bases between. The CDR3 is 12 amino acids. Germline CDR1 reads MNHNS; CDR2 reads SASEGT. The CDR3 nucleotides read TGTGCCAGCAGATGGCAGGGGAACGAGCAGTACTTC. Protein sequence: CASRWQGNEQYF.

The chain recombines TRBV29-1 with TRBJ2-7; TRBD1 matches at 9 bases. Trimming at V came to 4 bases and at J to 2 bases, leaving 6 bases not matched to a gene. CDR1 SQVTM and CDR2 ANQGSEA come from the germline V gene. There are 14 residues in the CDR3. This chain's CDR3 is CSVVGDRAPYEQYF. CDR3 DNA: TGCAGCGTTGTAGGGGACAGGGCCCCCTACGAGCAGTACTTC.